This T cell receptor beta chain appears in the sequencing data of a study of CD4 T cells in relation to SARS-CoV-2 and coronaviruses. Study-level findings and limits: The assay detects memory recall responses, not culture-primed primary responses. Samples before the pandemic and after infection were not matched within any donor.

Before the COVID-19 pandemic, during about 2011-2019, CD4+ T cells were taken from unexposed donors. Naive and memory CD4+ T cells came from enriched cryopreserved PBMCs. The V end was cut by 4 bases, the J end by 3 bases, with 10 bases between. This CDR3 spans 13 amino acids. Germline values: CDR1 SGHRS, CDR2 YFSETQ. On this clone itself: What it binds is not known.

Only in-frame clones appear in the TCRdb table, and some are missing; sequencing was by immunoSEQ multiplex PCR. The repertoire includes about 59,000 clones, about nine tenths of them detected once, and around 1.3% sits in the top ten. V is TRBV5-1 and J is TRBJ2-5; D gene uncertain. This sequence was found in a human donor in good health. Sequencing was performed on memory CD4+ T cells from PBMCs. This chain's CDR3 is CASSLHGKETQYF. CDR3 bases: TGCGCCAGCAGCCTTCACGGAAAAGAGACCCAGTACTTC.